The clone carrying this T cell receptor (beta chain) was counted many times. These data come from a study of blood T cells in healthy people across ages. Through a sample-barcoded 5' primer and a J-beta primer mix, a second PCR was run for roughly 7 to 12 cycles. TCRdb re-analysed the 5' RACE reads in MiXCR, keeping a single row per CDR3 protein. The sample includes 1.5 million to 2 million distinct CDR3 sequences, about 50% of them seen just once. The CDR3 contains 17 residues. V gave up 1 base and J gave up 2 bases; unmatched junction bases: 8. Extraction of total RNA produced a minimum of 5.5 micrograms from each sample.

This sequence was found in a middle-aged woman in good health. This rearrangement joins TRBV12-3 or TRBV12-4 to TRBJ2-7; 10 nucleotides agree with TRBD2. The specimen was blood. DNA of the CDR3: TGTGCCAGCAGTTTAGTAGCGGGGGGTTCAAGGACCTACGAGCAGTACTTC. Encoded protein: CASSLVAGGSRTYEQYF.